The rows below give T cell receptor beta chains drawn from one sample of a study of human T cells and chemical hapten exposure. One entry per CDR3 protein results from TCRdb running MiXCR on the RACE reads. This sample has approximately 320,000 distinct CDR3 sequences, with 4.5% to 7% found just once. Sequenced here: whole blood, sampled in connection with sensitization to the hapten diphenylcyclopropenone (DPC). Receptor source: a young woman with alopecia areata. Some clones in this sample may be carry-over from other donors' samples. Each CDR3 is given with its conserved first and last residue. A D gene is named only where the DNA matches it firmly. The size field is filled for only some rows; it gives once, few, many or a size class.

CASSVVSAGGTDTQYF TGTGCCAGCAGCGTAGTCTCAGCGGGGGGCACAGATACGCAGTATTTT TRBV9 TRBD2 many TRBJ2-3
CASHSRGYTYEQYF TGTGCCAGCCACTCGCGGGGGTATACCTACGAGCAGTACTTC TRBV2 TRBD2 many TRBJ2-7
CSVEVGAGGEQYF TGCAGCGTTGAAGTCGGGGCGGGAGGCGAGCAGTACTTC TRBV29-1 TRBD2 many TRBJ2-7
CASSRTEIYGYTF TGTGCCAGCAGTCGGACGGAAATTTATGGCTACACCTTC TRBV6-5 - few TRBJ1-2
CASSMSPDGVYEQYF TGTGCCAGTAGTATGTCCCCTGACGGCGTCTACGAGCAGTACTTC TRBV19 - few TRBJ2-7
CASTLSGVAYNEQFF TGTGCCAGCACCTTATCGGGGGTTGCCTACAATGAGCAGTTCTTC TRBV7-8 - few TRBJ2-1
CASSLGLGGIFYNSPLHF TGTGCCAGCAGTTTAGGCCTGGGGGGGATCTTCTATAATTCACCCCTCCACTTT TRBV27 - - TRBJ1-6
CASSYSKDRGQGTEAFF TGTGCCAGCAGTTACTCGAAAGACAGGGGCCAGGGCACTGAAGCTTTCTTT TRBV6-2/TRBV6-3 TRBD1 few TRBJ1-1
CASSYDAGPVNQPQHF TGTGCCAGCAGTTACGACGCGGGACCGGTAAATCAGCCCCAGCATTTT TRBV6-2/TRBV6-3 - - TRBJ1-5
CASSQVPGEDTEAFF TGCGCCAGCAGCCAAGTCCCAGGGGAGGACACTGAAGCTTTCTTT TRBV4-3 - - TRBJ1-1
CASGQKGGAGIQYF TGTGCCAGCGGGCAAAAAGGGGGGGCAGGCATTCAGTACTTC TRBV28 - - TRBJ2-4
CASSLVPPGQGYEKLFF TGTGCCAGCAGTTTAGTCCCGCCGGGACAGGGGTATGAAAAACTGTTTTTT TRBV27 TRBD1 many TRBJ1-4
CASSLGWGSRVTEAFF TGTGCCAGCAGCCTGGGCTGGGGATCGCGGGTCACTGAAGCTTTCTTT TRBV11-1 - many TRBJ1-1
CASSLLLAPYEQYF TGTGCCAGCAGTTTATTGCTCGCCCCCTACGAGCAGTACTTC TRBV28 - many TRBJ2-7
CASSPGLDPYTDTQYF TGCGCCAGCAGCCCGGGACTAGACCCGTACACAGATACGCAGTATTTT TRBV5-1 TRBD2 few TRBJ2-3
CASSLPDRDNSPLHF TGTGCCAGCAGCCTCCCGGACAGGGACAATTCACCCCTCCACTTT TRBV28 TRBD1 few TRBJ1-6
CASSEVGTEAFF TGTGCCAGCAGTGAAGTTGGGACTGAAGCTTTCTTT TRBV6-1 - few TRBJ1-1
CASQGRPVIAGDLTDTQYF TGTGCCAGCCAAGGGCGGCCGGTAATAGCGGGGGACCTCACAGATACGCAGTATTTT TRBV6-1 TRBD2 few TRBJ2-3
CASSQRGHTEAFF TGTGCCAGCAGCCAACGGGGTCATACTGAAGCTTTCTTT TRBV3-1 - many TRBJ1-1
CSAHRDLVSSDTGELFF TGCAGTGCTCACCGGGATCTAGTATCTTCCGACACCGGGGAGCTGTTTTTT TRBV20-1 - many TRBJ2-2
CASSLRPTSAEAFF TGTGCCAGCAGCTTAAGGCCAACTTCAGCTGAAGCTTTCTTT TRBV7-2 - few TRBJ1-1
CSVEGPGRGYTF TGCAGCGTTGAGGGCCCGGGACGGGGCTACACCTTC TRBV29-1 - many TRBJ1-2
CASSETGPGEKLFF TGTGCCAGCAGCGAGACAGGGCCAGGTGAAAAACTGTTTTTT TRBV7-9 TRBD1 - TRBJ1-4
CASSLGGSHQETQYF TGTGCCAGCAGCTTAGGGGGCTCCCACCAAGAGACCCAGTACTTC TRBV7-2 - many TRBJ2-5
CASSQYTESDTQYF TGTGCCAGCAGCCAATATACGGAGTCAGATACGCAGTATTTT TRBV14 - many TRBJ2-3
CSARDVTGDVQPLHF TGCAGTGCTAGAGATGTAACAGGGGACGTCCAGCCCCTCCACTTT TRBV20-1 TRBD1 many TRBJ1-6
CASSGNRYTEAFF TGTGCCAGCAGTGGTAACAGGTACACTGAAGCTTTCTTT TRBV12-3/TRBV12-4 - - TRBJ1-1